Included here is one T cell receptor (beta chain) sequence, with context. Its binding antigen is unknown. Base qualities are missing; no much larger clone stands one base away. The data originate from a study of blood T cell repertoires in COVID-19 (dated by TCRdb to the early 2020s). With regard to the full study: The collaborator samples originated in the United States, Italy and Spain and spanned the acute and convalescent phases of COVID-19. Deeply sampled blood TCRbeta repertoires from subjects exposed to, actively infected with, or recovered from COVID-19 were included in the dataset. Nearly every sample came with metadata listing a de-identified subject ID, COVID-19 status, age in years and sex. The prospective study material was composed of cDNA or gDNA derived from T cells, B-cell-depleted T cells, or PBMCs. The repertoires were released in a freely available public database intended as a resource for research on the immune response to SARS-CoV-2. HLA class I and class II types, where available, came from metadata supplied by the sample provider rather than from assay-based typing. The samples were drawn from the first 160 participants of the ongoing ImmuneRACE study and from 1,254 subjects provided by 6 global collaborators. Results the study describes overall, beyond this receptor: The quantity of clinical and demographic metadata differed by source and by participant and was supplied without curation.

From a lookup of the germline V gene, CDR1 and CDR2 are MNHEY and SVGAGI. Its CDR3 holds 13 amino acids, cysteine through phenylalanine. The sequence is cut down to CDR3 DNA, 39 bases in frame from base 1. V gives up 6 bases and J gives up 3 bases, and the segment between their germline ends measures 10 bases. At one collaborating source in Seattle, patients were enrolled during active infection and were followed longitudinally through the course of disease. Each collaborating institution followed its own protocols to collect whole blood in K2EDTA tubes. For TCRbeta analysis, collaborator samples were shipped as frozen whole blood, as isolated PBMCs, or as DNA extracted from either sample type. The immunoSEQ Assay, a bias-controlled multiplex PCR, was used to amplify TCRbeta CDR3 regions from genomic DNA. From the authors' description of their analysis: Within the assay, amplification of reference gene primers was used to estimate how many nucleated cells each sample contained. Sequence reads were collapsed and filtered to measure the absolute abundance of every unique TCRbeta CDR3 rearrangement. For each sample, productive Simpson clonality was calculated as the square root of Simpson's diversity index across productive rearrangements. TCRdb carries this immuneACCESS record with in-frame sequences only. Its versions omit some clonotypes, under half of them owing to an unresolved V gene in the studies checked, with the rest unexplained. From that table come the V and J calls and clone size; the DNA was used to work out D and trimming. The sample yields 300,000 to 350,000 clones; around 90% were counted once. The biggest ten clones account for more than 7.5% of the sample.

This receptor chain uses TRBV6-5 and TRBJ2-3, and TRBD1 may be the D gene, going by 6 matching bases. The sample comprised peripheral blood. This clonotype originated in a man aged 25-40 years with COVID-19, enrolled during active disease. The CDR3 corresponds to CASRPGTTDTQYF. Here is the DNA: TGTGCCAGCAGACCTGGGACAACAGATACGCAGTATTTT.